This T cell receptor beta chain was sequenced during a study of T cell repertoires in cytomegalovirus infection. The junction had 3 bases not matched to a gene; V was cut back by 2 bases and J by 3 bases. CDR3 length: 16 residues. Looked up from germline, CDR1 is SGHTA and CDR2 is FQGNSA. This clonotype appeared once. Its antigen is not known. TCRdb analysed the reads with MiXCR anew, one entry per CDR3 protein. The sample shows under 500,000 distinct CDR3 sequences, under 55% of them seen only once. The receptor comes from a human donor in good health (CMV status not recorded). Some clones in this sample may be carry-over from other donors' samples. The rearrangement joins TRBV7-2 to TRBJ2-6; 8 bases map to TRBD1. The input for sequencing was cultured PBMCs, taken from culture after CMV antigen stimulation. Here the CDR3 DNA reads TGTGCCAGCAGCTTACAGGGGGCGATTGGGGCCAACGTCCTGACTTTC. It is translated as CASSLQGAIGANVLTF.